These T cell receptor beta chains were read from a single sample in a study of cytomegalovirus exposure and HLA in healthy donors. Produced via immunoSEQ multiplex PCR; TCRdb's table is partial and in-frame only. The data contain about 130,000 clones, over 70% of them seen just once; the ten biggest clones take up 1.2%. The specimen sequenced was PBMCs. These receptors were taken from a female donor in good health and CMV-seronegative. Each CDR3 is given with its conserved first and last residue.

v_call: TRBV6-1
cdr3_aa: CASSEIRSGANVLTF

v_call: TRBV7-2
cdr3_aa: CASSPSSAGDVGSYTF

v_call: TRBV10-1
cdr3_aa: CASRGPGSSKTQYF

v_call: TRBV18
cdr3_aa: CASSPRRRQENTGELFF

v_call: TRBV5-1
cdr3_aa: CASSFTDMNTEAFF

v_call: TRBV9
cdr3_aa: CASSVVASGIVEQFF

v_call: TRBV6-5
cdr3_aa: CASSKADRGYEQYF

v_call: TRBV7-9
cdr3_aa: CSSSLAAGDTDTQYF

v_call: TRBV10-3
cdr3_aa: CAISPSGDRFYEQYF

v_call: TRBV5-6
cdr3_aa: CASSPLRGHPRELFF

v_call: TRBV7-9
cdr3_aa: CASSPGTAYNEQFF